This T cell receptor (beta chain) originates from a study of cytomegalovirus exposure and HLA in healthy donors. Germline V gene data show CDR1 as KGHSH and CDR2 as LQKENI. The CDR3 runs to 13 residues. Trimming took 2 bases from V and 5 from J; bases not matched to a gene: 2. PCR involved 60 Vbeta and 13 Jbeta primers. TCRdb's table, derived via immunoSEQ multiplex PCR, lists solely in-frame clones and lacks some. The sample gives 150,000 to 200,000 clones, roughly 78% of which show up once; about 2.1% is in the top ten. This TCR was sampled from a woman under 40 in good health and CMV-seronegative. V usage is TRBV18 and J usage is TRBJ2-5; 7 positions match TRBD2. Sequenced input: PBMCs. The CDR3 region is CASSPTSVETQYF. CDR3 DNA: TGTGCCAGCTCACCAACTAGCGTCGAGACCCAGTACTTC.